The 7 T cell receptor beta chains listed next were all sequenced from one sample in a study of T cell repertoires in cytomegalovirus infection. TCRdb used MiXCR to reprocess the reads, holding one entry per CDR3 protein. The sample has some 800,000 distinct CDR3 sequences, over 25% seen once. These receptors' targets are unknown. This sample comprised cultured CD8+ T cells from PBMCs, obtained from culture after CMV antigen stimulation. The receptors here all came from a human donor in good health (CMV status not recorded). Some clones in this sample may be carry-over from other donors' samples.

The rearrangement links TRBV4-2 to TRBJ2-7; D unclear. The V gene lost 5 bases and the J gene lost 1 base, with 9 bases spanning the gap. CDR3 size: 13 residues. The germline gives CDR1 LGHNA, CDR2 YNFKEQ. DNA of the CDR3: TGTGCCAGCAGCGGAGACAATTCCTACGAGCAGTACGTC. Residues: CASSGDNSYEQYV.

CDR3 bases: TGTGCCAGCAGTCTTGGGGGGGCTCCCTCCTCTACGCAGTATTTT. Encoded protein: CASSLGGAPSSTQYF. The V gene is TRBV6-5, the J gene TRBJ2-3, with TRBD2 as a possible D gene (7 bases). Looked up from germline, CDR1 is MNHEY and CDR2 is SVGAGI. The CDR3 length is 15 residues. V shed 5 bases and J shed 8 bases, with 20 bases lying between them.

The V and J genes are TRBV20-1 and TRBJ2-1; 11 positions match TRBD2. Germline V gene data show CDR1 as DFQATT and CDR2 as SNEGSKA (reference sequence). After removal of 1 base from V and 2 bases from J, the junction contained 1 base not matched to a gene. The CDR3 has 15 residues. The DNA of the CDR3 is TGCAGTGCTAGAGCACTAGCGGGGGCCTACAATGAGCAGTTCTTC. Translation: CSARALAGAYNEQFF.

The chain recombines TRBV7-8 with TRBJ2-1; 8 bases line up with TRBD2. V was clipped by 5 bases and J by 4 bases; unmatched bases: 22. The CDR3 length is 20 residues. Germline CDR1 reads SGHVS; CDR2 reads FQNEAQ. CDR3: CASSTRLDESGGGPYNEQFF. The DNA for the CDR3 is TGTGCCAGCAGCACCCGTTTGGATGAAAGCGGGGGCGGACCTTACAATGAGCAGTTCTTC.

The chain employs TRBV12-3 or TRBV12-4 and TRBJ2-3; D might be TRBD1 or TRBD2, each matching 5 bases. This CDR3 is built from 17 residues. V was shortened by 3 bases and J by 2 bases, with 18 bases between the two germline ends. CDR3 amino acids: CASSFSVRQGATDTQYF. The CDR3 nucleotides read TGTGCCAGCAGTTTTTCGGTCCGGCAGGGAGCCACAGATACGCAGTATTTT.

This chain uses TRBV4-3 with TRBJ1-1; weak D call: TRBD1 (5 bases). The V end lost 1 base, the J end lost 0 bases, and 15 bases lay between the germline ends. Per germline, CDR1 LGHNA and CDR2 YSLEER. CDR3 size: 17 residues. Here the CDR3 reads CASSQGAGGVMNTEAFF. CDR3 DNA: TGCGCCAGCAGCCAAGGGGCTGGGGGGGTCATGAACACTGAAGCTTTCTTT.

The gene calls are TRBV5-1 and TRBJ2-2; D is undetermined. The CDR3 totals 15 residues. V was pared by 1 base and J by 1 base, with 8 bases between. Germline CDR1 is SGHRS and CDR2 is YFSETQ. The CDR3 sequence: CASSLRPENTGELFF. The CDR3 coding sequence is TGCGCCAGCAGCTTGCGCCCAGAGAACACCGGGGAGCTGTTTTTT.